These 8 T cell receptor beta chains share one sample of origin, sequenced in a study of regulatory T cells in long-lasting Graves disease. The time point: newly diagnosed GD, antithyroid drugs for less than 3 months. PBMC-extracted RNA yielded the TCR library. With iRepertoire HTBI primers and Arm-PCR of CDR3 regions, TCR beta libraries were built. Via MiXCR, TCRdb re-called the multiplex PCR reads, giving one row per CDR3 protein. The sample contains 520,000 or so distinct CDR3 sequences, about 12% of which appear only once. The data were also submitted as part of a second study, on T cells in Graves' hyperthyroidism and ophthalmopathy.

Specimen: peripheral blood mononuclear cells (PBMCs), collected at new diagnosis, from a patient treated with antithyroid drugs. The receptors were sampled from a young woman with Graves disease.

This clonotype occurred once. V usage is TRBV7-2 and J usage is TRBJ2-2; 9 positions match TRBD1. The CDR3 runs 17 residues. J gave up 4 bases and V 1 base, and 7 bases lay outside the gene matches. Per the germline V gene, CDR1 is SGHTA and CDR2 is FQGNSA. This CDR3 is CASSLVAGTGSTGELFF. CDR3 bases: TGTGCCAGCAGCTTAGTTGCGGGGACAGGGAGCACCGGGGAGCTGTTTTTT.

This clonotype has more than one count but fewer than ten. J is TRBJ2-7 and V is TRBV6-2 or TRBV6-3; 7 bases map to TRBD2. The germline CDR1 and CDR2 sequences are MNHEY and SVGEGT. This CDR3 comprises 16 residues. Unmatched junction bases numbered 12, after V lost 5 bases and J lost 2 bases. CDR3 DNA: TGTGCCAGCAGTCCTTGGGGCGGGAGCATCGCCTACGAGCAGTACTTC. Translated, it gives CASSPWGGSIAYEQYF.

This chain joins TRBV9 and TRBJ2-7, with unresolved D. The germline V gene has CDR1 SGDLS and CDR2 YYNGEE. V was trimmed by 3 bases and J by 5 bases, leaving 6 bases between them. This CDR3 comprises 11 residues. The CDR3 DNA follows: TGTGCCAGCAGCGCCTTCCACGAGCAGTACTTC. Translation gives CASSAFHEQYF.

This clonotype was seen at least ten times. The chain carries TRBV11-2 and TRBJ2-3, with D maybe TRBD2 (6 bases). Trimming shortened V by 0 bases and J by 2 bases, and 12 bases separated the two germline ends. CDR3 size: 16 residues. The V gene's germline CDR1 is SGHAT and CDR2 FQNNGV. CDR3 coding DNA: TGTGCCAGCAGCTTAGAGGACTACTATTTCACAGATACGCAGTATTTT. Protein sequence: CASSLEDYYFTDTQYF.

This clonotype has a count of ten or more. The rearrangement joins TRBV7-2 to TRBJ2-7; the D is unclear. The CDR3 is 12 residues long. Germline V CDR1 and CDR2: SGHTA, FQGNSA. The ends were cut back, 4 bases at V and 0 bases at J, with 4 bases in the middle. CDR3 protein: CASSSYSYEQYF. DNA of the CDR3: TGTGCCAGCAGCTCATACTCCTACGAGCAGTACTTC.

The chain combines TRBV7-2 with TRBJ2-7; 7 nucleotides match TRBD1. The CDR3 runs 15 residues. Germline trimming cut 3 bases from V and 3 bases from J; bases unmatched to any gene: 8. Germline-derived CDR1 and CDR2 are SGHTA and FQGNSA. The CDR3 bases are TGTGCCAGCAGCTTCCCCCGGGACAGATTCTACGAGCAGTACTTC. The encoded protein is CASSFPRDRFYEQYF.

Ten or more counts support this clonotype. This sequence joins TRBV6-5 and TRBJ1-2; D is unclear. The length of the CDR3 is 13 residues. V shed 2 bases and J shed 1 base, with 5 bases lying between them. The V gene's germline CDR1 is MNHEY and CDR2 SVGAGI. The CDR3 reads CASSYDNNYGYTF. The CDR3 bases are TGTGCCAGCAGTTACGACAATAACTATGGCTACACCTTC.

This clonotype has at least ten counts. DNA of the CDR3: TGTGCCAGCAGTTCCGTCATGACTAGCGGGAGGGCCAGGGACTACAATGAGCAGTTCTTC. Translation gives CASSSVMTSGRARDYNEQFF. The chain employs TRBV6-5 and TRBJ2-1, with 14 bases that match TRBD2. J gave up 3 bases and V 4 bases, and 14 bases lay outside the gene matches. Germline CDR1 MNHEY, CDR2 SVGAGI. The CDR3 sequence is 20 residues long.